A selection of T cell receptor beta chains follows, all from one sample in a study of CD8+ T cells in alopecia areata. The repertoire was sequenced with immunoSEQ multiplex PCR; TCRdb's copy has only in-frame clones and lacks some. The repertoire holds about 270,000 clones, with about three fifths as singletons. The material was CD4+ T cells sorted from blood, obtained at week 52, from a patient treated with tofacitinib. These receptors all come from a human donor with alopecia areata. Each CDR3 is given with its conserved first and last residue. Each record gives: CDR3 protein, CDR3 DNA, J gene, V gene, clone size, D gene. A D gene is named only where the DNA matches it firmly. Clone size is shown for a subset of rows, as once, few, many or a class of expanded clone.

CDR3aa: CASSLTRQGLSTDTQYF
CDR3nt: TGTGCCAGCAGCTTGACGAGACAGGGATTGTCCACAGATACGCAGTATTTT
j_gene: TRBJ2-3
v_gene: TRBV5-6
abundance: -
d_gene: TRBD1

CDR3aa: CAISRVKETQYF
CDR3nt: TGTGCCATCAGCAGGGTCAAAGAGACCCAGTACTTC
j_gene: TRBJ2-5
v_gene: TRBV10-3
abundance: -
d_gene: -

CDR3aa: CASSLYQGVNTEAFF
CDR3nt: TGTGCCAGCAGCTTGTACCAGGGTGTGAACACTGAAGCTTTCTTT
j_gene: TRBJ1-1
v_gene: TRBV5-4
abundance: -
d_gene: -

CDR3aa: CASSEVTGNQPQHF
CDR3nt: TGTGCCAGCAGTGAAGTAACAGGCAATCAGCCCCAGCATTTT
j_gene: TRBJ1-5
v_gene: TRBV2
abundance: -
d_gene: -

CDR3aa: CASSVTGGEQPQHF
CDR3nt: TGTGCCAGTAGTGTCACAGGGGGCGAGCAGCCCCAGCATTTT
j_gene: TRBJ1-5
v_gene: TRBV19
abundance: few
d_gene: TRBD1

CDR3aa: CASSLMATDTQYF
CDR3nt: TGTGCCAGCAGCTTAATGGCCACAGATACGCAGTATTTT
j_gene: TRBJ2-3
v_gene: TRBV7-9
abundance: -
d_gene: -

CDR3aa: CATQGLYNSPLHF
CDR3nt: TGTGCCACACAGGGACTCTATAATTCACCCCTCCACTTT
j_gene: TRBJ1-6
v_gene: TRBV6-5
abundance: -
d_gene: -

CDR3aa: CASSGMGITDTQYF
CDR3nt: TGTGCCAGCAGCGGGATGGGCATCACAGATACGCAGTATTTT
j_gene: TRBJ2-3
v_gene: TRBV11-1
abundance: few
d_gene: -

CDR3aa: CASSPQVNQPQHF
CDR3nt: TGTGCCAGCAGCCCCCAAGTCAATCAGCCCCAGCATTTT
j_gene: TRBJ1-5
v_gene: TRBV7-3
abundance: -
d_gene: -

CDR3aa: CASSFGLNTGELFF
CDR3nt: TGTGCCAGCAGCTTCGGATTGAACACCGGGGAGCTGTTTTTT
j_gene: TRBJ2-2
v_gene: TRBV5-6
abundance: few
d_gene: -

CDR3aa: CAWSVRGTYNEQFF
CDR3nt: TGTGCCTGGAGTGTAAGGGGGACCTACAATGAGCAGTTCTTC
j_gene: TRBJ2-1
v_gene: TRBV30
abundance: -
d_gene: -

CDR3aa: CASRSRNTEAFF
CDR3nt: TGTGCCAGCAGGAGCAGAAACACTGAAGCTTTCTTT
j_gene: TRBJ1-1
v_gene: TRBV2
abundance: few
d_gene: -

CDR3aa: CSVRKGQSYEQYF
CDR3nt: TGCAGCGTTCGAAAGGGACAGAGTTACGAGCAGTACTTC
j_gene: TRBJ2-7
v_gene: TRBV29-1
abundance: -
d_gene: TRBD1

CDR3aa: CASSKASSYNEQFF
CDR3nt: TGTGCCAGCAGTAAGGCAAGCTCCTACAATGAGCAGTTCTTC
j_gene: TRBJ2-1
v_gene: TRBV25-1
abundance: -
d_gene: -

CDR3aa: CASSWGTEAFF
CDR3nt: TGTGCCAGCAGCTGGGGCACTGAAGCTTTCTTT
j_gene: TRBJ1-1
v_gene: TRBV5-6
abundance: -
d_gene: -

CDR3aa: CASSYRLGDRPYEQYF
CDR3nt: TGTGCCAGCAGTTACCGGCTCGGGGATCGTCCCTACGAGCAGTACTTC
j_gene: TRBJ2-7
v_gene: TRBV6-5
abundance: -
d_gene: -

CDR3aa: CASSLTGTGGTGELFF
CDR3nt: TGTGCCAGCAGCTTAACCGGGACAGGGGGTACCGGGGAGCTGTTTTTT
j_gene: TRBJ2-2
v_gene: TRBV7-3
abundance: -
d_gene: TRBD1

CDR3aa: CASSAGAQETQYF
CDR3nt: TGTGCCAGCAGTGCGGGGGCCCAAGAGACCCAGTACTTC
j_gene: TRBJ2-5
v_gene: TRBV2
abundance: -
d_gene: -

CDR3aa: CASSRDFLDTQYF
CDR3nt: TGTGCCAGCAGCCGGGACTTTTTGGATACGCAGTATTTT
j_gene: TRBJ2-3
v_gene: TRBV5-4
abundance: -
d_gene: -

CDR3aa: CASSYSASGVIETQYF
CDR3nt: TGTGCCAGCAGTTACTCGGCTAGCGGGGTTATCGAGACCCAGTACTTC
j_gene: TRBJ2-5
v_gene: TRBV6-5
abundance: -
d_gene: TRBD2

CDR3aa: CASSPQYDTQYF
CDR3nt: TGTGCCAGCAGTCCTCAATATGATACGCAGTATTTT
j_gene: TRBJ2-3
v_gene: TRBV7-2
abundance: -
d_gene: -